A single sample gave rise to the 4 T cell receptor beta chains below, sequenced in a study of OX40 agonist ivuxolimab in advanced cancers. Libraries were prepared by immunoSEQ multiplex PCR; TCRdb keeps only in-frame clonotypes and omits some of them. The table records some 52,000 clones, 85% to 95% of them present only once. The sample here was CD4+ or CD8+ T cells sorted from blood, taken in a trial of the OX40 agonist ivuxolimab. These receptors all stem from an adult with an advanced solid tumor such as melanoma, head and neck, liver or kidney cancer.

The chain carries TRBV7-2 and TRBJ2-7; no definite D call. Deletions cut 4 bases from V and 3 bases from J, with 10 bases between. This CDR3 is 13 amino acids long. CDR1 is SGHTA, CDR2 FQGNSA, per germline. The CDR3 sequence: CASSSPTHYEQYF. The CDR3 DNA is TGTGCCAGCAGCTCCCCGACCCACTACGAGCAGTACTTC.

This sequence joins TRBV11-3 and TRBJ2-7, with no clear D. Trimming pared 6 bases from V and 2 bases from J, leaving 8 bases between. This CDR3 has 12 residues. The V gene's germline CDR1 is SGHNT and CDR2 YENEEA. The CDR3 reads CASSTAPYEQYF. Written as DNA, the CDR3 is TGTGCCAGCAGTACAGCTCCCTACGAGCAGTACTTC.

V usage is TRBV5-1 and J usage is TRBJ1-5; D might be TRBD1 (6 bases). Germline CDR1 reads SGHRS; CDR2 reads YFSETQ. The CDR3 runs 14 residues. The V end was cut by 0 bases, the J end by 6 bases, with 10 bases between. The CDR3 protein is CASSLEGVGQPQHF. In nucleotides, the CDR3 is TGCGCCAGCAGCTTGGAGGGGGTCGGTCAGCCCCAGCATTTT.

Only one count was recorded for this clone. The chain recombines TRBV13 with TRBJ1-2; no definite D call. The CDR3 consists of 13 residues. V was trimmed by 6 bases and J by 3 bases, leaving 11 bases between them. In germline, CDR1 is PRHDT, CDR2 FYEKMQ (reference sequence). CDR3 nucleotides: TGTGCCAGCAGAGGAGGAGTGGACTATGGCTACACCTTC. This translates into CASRGGVDYGYTF.